The text below deals with one TCR beta chain. Its antigen is not identified. This CDR3 contains 16 residues. V dropped 7 bases and J dropped 0 bases, with 16 bases sitting between them. The V gene's germline CDR1 is LNHDA and CDR2 SQIVND (reference sequence). Sequencing used immunoSEQ multiplex PCR; TCRdb keeps in-frame clones, though not all of them. The sample lists 2 million to 3 million clones, roughly 93% occurring once. This sample was taken from a study of shared clonotypes between healthy human individuals. Study outcomes and limitations: Although depth was large, rarefaction showed that sequencing of the sorted subsets was incomplete.

Healthy HIV-negative adults without recent acute infections or vaccinations served as donors. The receptor comes from a man aged 18 to 29 in good health. Some clones in this sample may be carry-over from other donors' samples. The J gene is TRBJ1-5, the V gene TRBV19; TRBD1 is a possible D gene (6 bases). Sequencing was performed on naive CD4+ T cells from PBMCs. Subset reported: CD45RA+ positively selected. CDR3 DNA: TGTGCCAGTACCCGCCGGGGGACAAATAGCAATCAGCCCCAGCATTTT. It translates to CASTRRGTNSNQPQHF.